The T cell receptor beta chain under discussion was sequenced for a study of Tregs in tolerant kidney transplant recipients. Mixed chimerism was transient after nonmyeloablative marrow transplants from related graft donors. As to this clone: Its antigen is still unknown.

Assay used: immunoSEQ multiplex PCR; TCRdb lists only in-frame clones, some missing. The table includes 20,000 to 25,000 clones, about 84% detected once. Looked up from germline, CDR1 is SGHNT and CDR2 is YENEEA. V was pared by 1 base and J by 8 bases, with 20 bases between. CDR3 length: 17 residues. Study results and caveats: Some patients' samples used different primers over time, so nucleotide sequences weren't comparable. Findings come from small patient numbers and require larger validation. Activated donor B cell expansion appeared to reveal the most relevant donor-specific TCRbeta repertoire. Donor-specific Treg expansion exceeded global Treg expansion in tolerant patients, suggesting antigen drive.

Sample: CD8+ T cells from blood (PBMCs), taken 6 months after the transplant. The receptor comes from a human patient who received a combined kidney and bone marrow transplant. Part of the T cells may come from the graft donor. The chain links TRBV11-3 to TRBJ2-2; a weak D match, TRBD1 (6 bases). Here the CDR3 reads CASSLVPVTGFPGELFF. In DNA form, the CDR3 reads TGTGCCAGCAGCTTAGTACCAGTCACAGGGTTTCCAGGGGAGCTGTTTTTT.